The T cell receptor beta chain under discussion was sequenced for a study of quantifying T cell responses using KT2 cells. Study context: Reverse transcription used primers in the TCR alpha and beta constant regions.

The germline gives CDR1 DFQATT, CDR2 SNEGSKA (reference sequence). V lost 3 bases to trimming and J lost 6 bases, with 17 bases between them. This CDR3 region has 14 residues. The cDNA 3' end received a ligated oligonucleotide with a UMI. The first PCR ran 4 to 5 cycles with an equimolar RC1.1 and RC1.2 beta primer mix. TCRdb fed the UMI-ligation and nested PCR reads into MiXCR, producing one record per CDR3 protein. In the table there are 60,000 or so distinct CDR3 sequences, approximately 13% of which are singletons. The clonotype originates from a human donor. Source material: PBMCs spiked with cells of the T cell clone KT2. This chain uses TRBV20-1 with TRBJ1-2; D might be TRBD1 (6 bases). The CDR3 sequence: CSARLGAGADGYTF. In DNA, the CDR3 is TGCAGTGCTAGGCTGGGGGCGGGGGCTGATGGCTACACCTTC.